The sample holds many counts of the clone carrying this T cell receptor beta chain. Its specificity is unknown. This sample was included in a study of Graves' ophthalmopathy and Graves' hyperthyroidism. Overall study: Ahead of any treatment, peripheral blood was obtained at the initial diagnosis. Study results and limitations: Ophthalmopathy progression prediction by the model yielded a sensitivity of about 69% and a specificity of approximately 72%.

With 6 bases removed from V and 14 bases from J, the gap between germline ends came to 17 bases. From germline, CDR1 is MNHEY and CDR2 SMNVEV (reference sequence). This CDR3 region has 12 residues. Ineligible for inclusion were patients with other autoimmune diseases, uncontrolled infections, pregnancy or lactation. PBMCs were density-gradient isolated from approximately 10 ml fresh blood. Amplifying from RNA transcripts, the study obtained TCR beta CDR3 regions. HTBI-primed RT-PCR formed the first round, and a multiplex PCR formed the second. In TCRdb, the multiplex PCR reads were re-called with MiXCR into one record per CDR3 protein. The sample shows a few hundred thousand distinct CDR3 sequences, under 20% of them seen only once.

The chain has TRBV27 and TRBJ1-5; D unclear. The sequence was collected from an adult man with Graves' ophthalmopathy. Sequencing input: peripheral blood. The CDR3 spells CASSQPGSREHF. The CDR3 DNA sequence: TGTGCCAGCAGCCAACCCGGAAGTCGGGAGCATTTT.